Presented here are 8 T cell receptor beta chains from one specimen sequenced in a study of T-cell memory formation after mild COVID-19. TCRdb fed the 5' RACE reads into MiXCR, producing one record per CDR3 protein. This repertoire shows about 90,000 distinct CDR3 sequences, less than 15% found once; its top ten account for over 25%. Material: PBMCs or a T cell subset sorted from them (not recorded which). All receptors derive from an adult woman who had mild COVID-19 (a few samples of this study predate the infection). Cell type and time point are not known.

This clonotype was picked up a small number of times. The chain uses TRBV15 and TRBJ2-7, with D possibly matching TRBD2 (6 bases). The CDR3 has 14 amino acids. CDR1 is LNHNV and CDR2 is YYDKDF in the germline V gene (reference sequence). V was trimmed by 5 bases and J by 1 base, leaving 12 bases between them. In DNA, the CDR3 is TGTGCCACCAGCCGAAGGACTAATTCCTACGAGCAGTACTTC. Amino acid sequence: CATSRRTNSYEQYF.

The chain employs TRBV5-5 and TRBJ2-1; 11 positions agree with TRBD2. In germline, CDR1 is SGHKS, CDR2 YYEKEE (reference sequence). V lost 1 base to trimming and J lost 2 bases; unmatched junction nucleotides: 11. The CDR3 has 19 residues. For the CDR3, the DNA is TGTGCCAGCAGCTTGCGACCTAGCGGGGGGTTTGGGACCTACAATGAGCAGTTCTTC. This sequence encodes CASSLRPSGGFGTYNEQFF.

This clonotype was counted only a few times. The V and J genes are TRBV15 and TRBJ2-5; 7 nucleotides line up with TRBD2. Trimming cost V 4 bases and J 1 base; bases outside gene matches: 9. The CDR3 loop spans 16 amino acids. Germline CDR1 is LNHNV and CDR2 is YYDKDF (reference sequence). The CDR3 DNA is TGTGCCACCAGCAAAAGAGCGGGGTTGGCCCAAGAGACCCAGTACTTC. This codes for CATSKRAGLAQETQYF.

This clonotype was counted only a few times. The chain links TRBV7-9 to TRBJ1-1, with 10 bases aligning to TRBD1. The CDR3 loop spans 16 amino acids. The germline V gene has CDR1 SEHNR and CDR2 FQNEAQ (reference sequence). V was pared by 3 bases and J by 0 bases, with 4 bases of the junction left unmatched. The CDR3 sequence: CASSFGTGAVNTEAFF. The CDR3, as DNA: TGTGCCAGCAGCTTCGGGACAGGGGCCGTGAACACTGAAGCTTTCTTT. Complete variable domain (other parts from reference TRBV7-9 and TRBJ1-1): DTGVSQNPRHKITKRGQNVTFRCDPISEHNRLYWYRQTLGQGPEFLTYFQNEAQLEKSRLLSDRFSAERPKGSFSTLEIQRTEQGDSAMYLCASSFGTGAVNTEAFFGQGTRLTVV.

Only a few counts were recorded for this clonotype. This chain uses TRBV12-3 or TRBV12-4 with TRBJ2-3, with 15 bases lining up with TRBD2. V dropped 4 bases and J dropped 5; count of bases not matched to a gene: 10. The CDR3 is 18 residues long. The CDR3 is CASSSGLAGGPKLDTQYF. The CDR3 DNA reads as TGTGCCAGCAGTTCAGGACTAGCGGGGGGGCCGAAGCTAGATACGCAGTATTTT.

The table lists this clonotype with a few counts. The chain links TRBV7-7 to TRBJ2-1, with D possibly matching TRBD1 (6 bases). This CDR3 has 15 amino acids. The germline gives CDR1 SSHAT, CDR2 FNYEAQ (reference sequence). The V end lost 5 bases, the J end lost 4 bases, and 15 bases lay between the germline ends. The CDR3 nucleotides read TGTGCCAGCAGCCAGGGGTGGGCCAAATACAATGAGCAGTTCTTC. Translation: CASSQGWAKYNEQFF.

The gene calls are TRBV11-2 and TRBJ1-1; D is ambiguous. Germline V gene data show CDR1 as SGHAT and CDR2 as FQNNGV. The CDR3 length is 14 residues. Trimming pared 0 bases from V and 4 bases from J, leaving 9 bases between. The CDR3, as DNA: TGTGCCAGCAGCTTAGAGTGGGGTGTCACTGAAGCTTTCTTT. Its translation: CASSLEWGVTEAFF.

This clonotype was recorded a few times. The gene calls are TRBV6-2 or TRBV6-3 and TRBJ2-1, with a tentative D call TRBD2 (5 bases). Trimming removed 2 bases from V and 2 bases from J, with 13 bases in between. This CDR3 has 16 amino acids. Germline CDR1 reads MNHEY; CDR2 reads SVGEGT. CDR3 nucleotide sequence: TGTGCCAGCAGTTACGGTTCATGGGAGCCCTACAATGAGCAGTTCTTC. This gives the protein CASSYGSWEPYNEQFF.